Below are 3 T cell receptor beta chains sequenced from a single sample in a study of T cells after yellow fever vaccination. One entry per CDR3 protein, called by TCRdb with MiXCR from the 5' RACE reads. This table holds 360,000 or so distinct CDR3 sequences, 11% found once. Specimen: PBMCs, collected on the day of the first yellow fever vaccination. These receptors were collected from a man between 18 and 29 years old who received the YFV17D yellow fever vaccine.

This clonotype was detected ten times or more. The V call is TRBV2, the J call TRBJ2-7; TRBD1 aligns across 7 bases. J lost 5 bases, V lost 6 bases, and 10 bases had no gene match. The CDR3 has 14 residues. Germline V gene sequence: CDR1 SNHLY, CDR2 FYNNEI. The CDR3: CASSLQGSFDEQYV. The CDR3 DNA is TGTGCCAGCAGCTTACAGGGGAGCTTCGACGAGCAGTACGTC.

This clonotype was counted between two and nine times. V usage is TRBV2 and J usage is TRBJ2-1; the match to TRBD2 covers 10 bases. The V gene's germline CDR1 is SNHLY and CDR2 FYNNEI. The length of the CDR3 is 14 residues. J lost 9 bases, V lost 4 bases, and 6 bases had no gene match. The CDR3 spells CASSVAGGMGEQFF. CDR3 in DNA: TGTGCCAGCAGTGTAGCGGGGGGCATGGGTGAGCAGTTCTTC.

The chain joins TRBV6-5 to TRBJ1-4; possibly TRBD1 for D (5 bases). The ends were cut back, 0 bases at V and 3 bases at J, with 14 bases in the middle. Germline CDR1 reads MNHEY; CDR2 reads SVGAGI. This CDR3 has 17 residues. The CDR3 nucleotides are TGTGCCAGCAGTTACTCCGGGGGTCGTTTGGCTAATGAAAAACTGTTTTTT. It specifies CASSYSGGRLANEKLFF.